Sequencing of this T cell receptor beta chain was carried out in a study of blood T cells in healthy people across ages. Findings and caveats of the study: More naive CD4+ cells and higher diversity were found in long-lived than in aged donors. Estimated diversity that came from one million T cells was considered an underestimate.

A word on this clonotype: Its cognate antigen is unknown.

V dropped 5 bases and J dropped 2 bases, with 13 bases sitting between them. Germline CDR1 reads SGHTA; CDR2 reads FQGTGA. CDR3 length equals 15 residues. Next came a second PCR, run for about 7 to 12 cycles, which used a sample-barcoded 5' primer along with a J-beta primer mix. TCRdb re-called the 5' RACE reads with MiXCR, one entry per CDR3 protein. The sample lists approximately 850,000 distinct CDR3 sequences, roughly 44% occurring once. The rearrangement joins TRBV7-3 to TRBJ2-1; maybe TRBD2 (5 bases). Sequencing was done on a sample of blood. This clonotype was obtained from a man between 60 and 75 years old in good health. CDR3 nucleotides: TGTGCCAGCAGCCCGTCGAGCGGAACCTACAATGAGCAGTTCTTC. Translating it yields CASSPSSGTYNEQFF.